These 18 T cell receptor beta chains were sequenced from one sample in a study of T cell clones after liver transplantation. The protocol was immunoSEQ multiplex PCR, while the TCRdb copy is restricted to in-frame clones and leaves out a portion. The profile covers more than 7,500 clones, with 70% to 80% appearing a single time and around 56% taken by the ten largest. This material consisted of CD8+ T cells from blood, taken at the 22-month timepoint. The receptor source for this set is a human patient who received a liver transplant. Some T cells may possibly be graft donor cells.

The chain links TRBV7-9 to TRBJ1-4, with TRBD1 identical over 9 bases. CDR1 and CDR2 from the germline V gene are SEHNR and FQNEAQ (reference sequence). There are 14 residues in the CDR3. The trim removed 5 bases at V and 8 bases at J, leaving 6 bases unmatched. The CDR3 loop reads CASSRTGALEKLFF. The CDR3 DNA follows: TGTGCCAGCAGCCGGACAGGGGCGTTGGAAAAACTGTTTTTT.

V gene TRBV27 combines with J gene TRBJ2-1; 7 bases fit TRBD2. Per the germline V gene, CDR1 is MNHEY and CDR2 is SMNVEV (reference sequence). Trimming took 0 bases from V and 8 from J; bases not matched to a gene: 10. The length of the CDR3 is 16 residues. The CDR3 protein is CASSLSGTIPLDEQFF. The CDR3 DNA reads as TGTGCCAGCAGTTTATCCGGGACTATTCCCCTCGATGAGCAGTTCTTC.

V is TRBV5-6 and J is TRBJ2-5; 8 positions match TRBD2. There are 15 residues in the CDR3. V lost 5 bases and J lost 6; bases outside the gene matches: 12. The germline V gene has CDR1 SGHDT and CDR2 YYEEEE. CDR3 sequence (DNA): TGTGCCAGCAGATTAGCGGGGATAAGGGAAAAGACCCAGTACTTC. It is translated as CASRLAGIREKTQYF.

The chain carries TRBV2 and TRBJ2-5; TRBD1 agrees at 9 bases. CDR3 size: 17 residues. The trim removed 8 bases at V and 7 bases at J, leaving 20 bases unmatched. Germline V CDR1 and CDR2: SNHLY, FYNNEI. In DNA form, the CDR3 reads TGTGCCAGCGGCGCTCTGAGGGACAGGGACCCCGGAGGGACCCAGTACTTC. It codes for CASGALRDRDPGGTQYF.

The chain employs TRBV7-9 and TRBJ1-1, with D hard to call. CDR3 length: 12 residues. The V gene's germline CDR1 is SEHNR and CDR2 FQNEAQ (reference sequence). With 3 bases removed from V and 5 bases from J, the gap between germline ends came to 7 bases. The CDR3 nucleotides read TGTGCCAGCAGCTTCGTAGGGACTGAAGCTTTCTTT. Protein product: CASSFVGTEAFF.

The chain's CDR3 is CASSKEGYGYTF. CDR3 nucleotides: TGTGCCAGCAGCAAAGAGGGCTATGGCTACACCTTC. V is TRBV21-1 and J is TRBJ1-2. TRBV21-1 has pseudogene status. This CDR3 is 12 amino acids long.

V and J are TRBV9 and TRBJ2-1; TRBD2 matches at 14 bases. Per the germline V gene, CDR1 is SGDLS and CDR2 is YYNGEE. The CDR3 is 19 amino acids. V lost 0 bases to trimming and J lost 3 bases; unmatched junction nucleotides: 8. The CDR3 spells CASSVDGTSGGKGYNEQFF. CDR3 DNA: TGTGCCAGCAGCGTAGACGGGACTAGCGGGGGAAAGGGCTACAATGAGCAGTTCTTC.

The rearrangement uses TRBV5-4 and TRBJ2-7; 7 bases align to TRBD1. Germline loops: CDR1 SGHNT, CDR2 YYREEE (reference sequence). This CDR3 region has 13 residues. The trim removed 4 bases at V and 7 bases at J, leaving 8 bases unmatched. The CDR3 sequence is CASSIGTVREQYF. CDR3 nucleotide sequence: TGTGCCAGCAGCATAGGGACAGTGAGGGAGCAGTACTTC. The full variable domain, completed using reference TRBV5-4 and TRBJ2-7, is ETGVTQSPTHLIKTRGQQVTLRCSSQSGHNTVSWYQQALGQGPQFIFQYYREEENGRGNFPPRFSGLQFPNYSSELNVNALELDDSALYLCASSIGTVREQYFGPGTRLTVT.

The rearrangement uses TRBV11-2 and TRBJ1-2, with TRBD1 matching over 8 bases. Looked up from germline, CDR1 is SGHAT and CDR2 is FQNNGV. The CDR3 extends over 16 amino acids. Trimming removed 1 base from V and 4 bases from J; junction bases left unmatched: 8. This chain's CDR3 is CASSLGSGTGLYGYTF. The CDR3 DNA follows: TGTGCCAGCAGCTTAGGTTCCGGGACAGGACTCTATGGCTACACCTTC.

The V call is TRBV6-1, the J call TRBJ2-3, with D unclear. Per germline, CDR1 MNHNS and CDR2 SASEGT. Trimming removed 4 bases at V and 5 bases at J, with 10 bases between. The CDR3 is made up of 13 amino acids. CDR3 nucleotide sequence: TGTGCCAGCAGTGCCTATCTAGGAGATACGCAGTATTTT. This encodes CASSAYLGDTQYF.

This chain uses TRBV19 with TRBJ2-7; TRBD1 aligns across 7 bases. The CDR3 has 15 amino acids. V was pared by 3 bases and J by 0 bases, with 5 bases of the junction left unmatched. CDR1 is LNHDA and CDR2 is SQIVND in the germline V gene (reference sequence). The CDR3 DNA follows: TGTGCCAGTAGTATGGGCACAGGGGTCTCCTACGAGCAGTACTTC. This translates into CASSMGTGVSYEQYF.

The chain uses TRBV19 and TRBJ1-1; D uncertain. Germline CDR1 and CDR2: LNHDA and SQIVND (reference sequence). The CDR3 has 14 amino acids. V was cut by 6 bases and J by 6 bases, with 17 bases left in between. The chain's CDR3 is CASSIGPAAPEAFF. CDR3 sequence (DNA): TGTGCCAGTAGCATCGGACCGGCAGCCCCTGAAGCTTTCTTT.

The gene calls are TRBV11-3 and TRBJ2-2; 7 positions match TRBD2. Germline trimming cut 5 bases from V and 3 bases from J; bases unmatched to any gene: 6. The germline CDR1 and CDR2 sequences are SGHNT and YENEEA. The CDR3 sequence is 15 residues long. The CDR3 DNA reads TGTGCCAGCAGCCCAGATCTAGCGGACACCGGGGAGCTGTTTTTT. Amino acid sequence: CASSPDLADTGELFF.

The rearrangement uses TRBV5-6 and TRBJ1-4, with D uncertain. The germline CDR1 and CDR2 sequences are SGHDT and YYEEEE. Trimming took 2 bases from V and 0 from J, leaving 5 bases between them. This CDR3 spans 14 amino acids. In DNA form, the CDR3 reads TGTGCCAGCAGCTTAGATGCAACTAATGAAAAACTGTTTTTT. Encoded protein: CASSLDATNEKLFF.

This rearrangement joins TRBV28 to TRBJ1-2; 7 bases agree with TRBD1. The CDR3 runs to 14 residues. Germline V gives CDR1 MDHEN, CDR2 SYDVKM. V shed 5 bases, J shed 3 bases, and the junction held 6 bases outside the gene matches. The CDR3 bases are TGTGCCAGCAGTCCGACAGGGACCGACTATGGCTACACCTTC. The encoded protein is CASSPTGTDYGYTF.

This clone is medium-sized within its sample. The V call is TRBV30, the J call TRBJ1-2, with D tentatively TRBD1 (6 bases). CDR1 is GTSNPN, CDR2 SVGIG, per germline (reference sequence). This CDR3 spans 14 amino acids. Deletions cut 4 bases from V and 7 bases from J, with 19 bases between. The CDR3 region is CAWNQPGGLFGYTF. Written as DNA, the CDR3 is TGTGCCTGGAATCAACCGGGGGGGCTGTTTGGCTACACCTTC.

This clone was counted once. This rearrangement joins TRBV11-2 to TRBJ1-3; D remains unclear. V was cut by 2 bases and J by 0 bases, with 8 bases left in between. The CDR3 is 15 amino acids. Germline CDR1 reads SGHAT; CDR2 reads FQNNGV. The CDR3 loop is CASSLKTDSGNTIYF. Written as DNA, the CDR3 is TGTGCCAGCAGCTTAAAGACGGACTCTGGAAACACCATATATTTT.

The DNA of the CDR3 is TGTGCCAGCAGTGAAGCTCCCGTTTGGTCGACAGGGTGGAAAAGCTCCTATAATTCACCCCTCCACTTT. Its translation is CASSEAPVWSTGWKSSYNSPLHF. The V and J genes are TRBV2 and TRBJ1-6, with 7 bases fitting TRBD1. The CDR3 runs 23 residues. Germline assignment: CDR1 SNHLY and CDR2 FYNNEI. Trimming removed 0 bases from V and 0 bases from J; junction bases left unmatched: 20.